These 25 T cell receptor beta chains were sequenced from one sample in a study of cytomegalovirus exposure and HLA in healthy donors. With 60 Vbeta and 13 Jbeta primers, the PCR was carried out. Data came from immunoSEQ multiplex PCR; TCRdb stores just in-frame clones and leaves some out. This sample has roughly 80,000 clones; roughly 74% occur once, and the top ten carry around 3%. The sample taken for sequencing was PBMCs. These receptors were obtained from a man aged 35 to 55 in good health and CMV-seronegative.

The rearrangement uses TRBV27 and TRBJ2-7, with TRBD1 matching over 7 bases. Germline CDR1 and CDR2: MNHEY and SMNVEV (reference sequence). The ends lost 6 bases at V and 0 bases at J; junction bases unmatched: 11. This CDR3 spans 16 amino acids. This CDR3 is CASRRTGAGGSYEQYF. The CDR3 DNA reads as TGTGCCAGCAGACGAACAGGGGCTGGGGGCTCCTACGAGCAGTACTTC.

The J gene is TRBJ1-1, the V gene TRBV28, with D maybe TRBD1 (5 bases). CDR3 length equals 12 residues. Deletions cut 8 bases from V and 3 bases from J, with 10 bases between. Looked up from germline, CDR1 is MDHEN and CDR2 is SYDVKM. DNA of the CDR3: TGTGCCAGCGGGAGGGGTTACACTGAAGCTTTCTTT. Translating gives CASGRGYTEAFF.

CDR3 sequence reads: CASSAGGRRNTGELFF. In DNA form, the CDR3 reads TGTGCCAGCAGCGCGGGGGGACGGCGAAACACCGGGGAGCTGTTTTTT. V and J are TRBV5-4 and TRBJ2-2, with TRBD2 matching over 8 bases. V was clipped by 4 bases and J by 2 bases; unmatched bases: 7. From germline, CDR1 is SGHNT and CDR2 YYREEE (reference sequence). This CDR3 is built from 16 residues.

The V call is TRBV13, the J call TRBJ1-4, with 12 bases matching TRBD1. The length of the CDR3 is 15 residues. The germline V gene encodes CDR1 PRHDT and CDR2 FYEKMQ (reference sequence). V lost 4 bases to trimming and J lost 13 bases; unmatched junction nucleotides: 10. CDR3 nucleotide sequence: TGTGCCAGCAGCTCGCCAGGCCGGGACAGGGGGCTACTGTTTTTT. Protein: CASSSPGRDRGLLFF.

The chain links TRBV6-6 to TRBJ1-1; 9 bases fit TRBD1. The germline gives CDR1 MNHNY, CDR2 SVGAGI (reference sequence). The V segment lost 7 bases and the J segment 1 base; nucleotides outside the gene matches: 7. The CDR3 is made up of 15 amino acids. The CDR3 DNA reads TGTGCCAGCATCGACTCGACAGGGGGGAACACTGAAGCTTTCTTT. Its translation is CASIDSTGGNTEAFF.

The chain has TRBV7-8 and TRBJ1-5; D is ambiguous. Trimming stripped 2 bases from V and 7 bases from J, with 12 bases between. Per the germline V gene, CDR1 is SGHVS and CDR2 is FQNEAQ. This CDR3 is built from 14 residues. CDR3 bases: TGTGCCAGCAGCTTACTACGGGTCCCCCAGCCCCAGCATTTT. Amino acid sequence: CASSLLRVPQPQHF.

The V and J genes are TRBV9 and TRBJ2-2; D possibly corresponds to TRBD1 (5 bases). The CDR3 is 13 amino acids. The V gene lost 0 bases and the J gene lost 7 bases, with 7 bases spanning the gap. CDR1 SGDLS and CDR2 YYNGEE come from the germline V gene. DNA of the CDR3: TGTGCCAGCAGCGTAGTAACAGGCGGGGAGCTGTTTTTT. It yields the protein CASSVVTGGELFF.

The chain combines TRBV4-2 with TRBJ2-5; 10 bases line up with TRBD2. The J call is uncertain, as TRBJ2-7 better fits the DNA end. The CDR3 length is 19 residues. Looked up from germline, CDR1 is LGHNA and CDR2 is YNFKEQ. The CDR3 here is CASSQGWLAGDPGSYEQYF. CDR3 DNA sequence: TGTGCCAGCAGCCAAGGTTGGCTAGCGGGGGACCCGGGATCCTACGAGCAGTACTTC.

J is TRBJ2-5 and V is TRBV5-1; no firm D call. CDR1 is SGHRS, CDR2 YFSETQ, per germline. The CDR3 loop spans 14 amino acids. V lost 0 bases to trimming and J lost 5 bases, with 11 bases between them. CDR3 DNA: TGCGCCAGCAGCTTGGACGTCAACCGGGAGACCCAGTACTTC. Protein product: CASSLDVNRETQYF.

The chain uses TRBV7-2 and TRBJ2-5; 11 bases match TRBD2. With 2 bases clipped from V and 5 bases from J, the junction kept 10 bases outside the gene matches. The CDR3 totals 17 residues. Germline V gene lookup returns CDR1 SGHTA and CDR2 FQGNSA. The CDR3 sequence is CASSLTLAGDPRETQYF. Written as DNA, the CDR3 is TGTGCCAGCAGCTTAACACTAGCGGGGGACCCACGGGAGACCCAGTACTTC.

The rearrangement uses TRBV13 and TRBJ2-7; 8 nucleotides align to TRBD1. Per the germline V gene, CDR1 is PRHDT and CDR2 is FYEKMQ (reference sequence). This CDR3 is built from 16 residues. Trimming at V came to 6 bases and at J to 4 bases, leaving 14 bases not matched to a gene. The CDR3 here is CASSSTRGLRPYEQYF. CDR3 DNA sequence: TGTGCCAGCAGTTCCACCAGGGGGCTTAGACCGTACGAGCAGTACTTC.

This clone was seen a few times. The chain uses TRBV4-1 and TRBJ2-7; possible D gene TRBD1, 6 bases. The germline V and J ends were trimmed by 4 bases and 5 bases, with 15 bases remaining between them. Per germline, CDR1 MGHRA and CDR2 YSYEKL. The CDR3 spans 14 residues. CDR3 bases: TGCGCCAGCAGCCTTTCGACAGGTTCCCACGAGCAGTACTTC. Translating it yields CASSLSTGSHEQYF.

V and J are TRBV28 and TRBJ2-7, with D perhaps matching TRBD1 (6 bases). CDR3 length: 16 amino acids. Deletions cut 5 bases from V and 3 bases from J, with 20 bases between. Germline CDR1 reads MDHEN; CDR2 reads SYDVKM. The CDR3 sequence: CASSRPKSRGFYEQYF. For the CDR3, the DNA is TGTGCCAGCAGTCGACCTAAATCCAGGGGATTCTACGAGCAGTACTTC.

CDR3 nucleotides: TGTGCCAGTAGCCAACAGGGGCTCTATGGCTACACCTTC. Encoded protein: CASSQQGLYGYTF. The chain employs TRBV19 and TRBJ1-2, with 7 bases matching TRBD1. The CDR3 contains 13 residues. After removal of 6 bases from V and 4 bases from J, the junction contained 5 bases not matched to a gene. The germline gives CDR1 LNHDA, CDR2 SQIVND (reference sequence).

This chain uses TRBV7-2 with TRBJ2-7; the D is unclear. The CDR3 contains 12 residues. In germline, CDR1 is SGHTA, CDR2 FQGNSA. V lost 5 bases and J 2 bases, leaving 7 bases between the germline ends. CDR3 coding DNA: TGTGCCAGCAGCCCCTCCCCCTACGAGCAGTACTTC. This sequence encodes CASSPSPYEQYF.

This chain connects TRBV10-3 to TRBJ2-1; D is uncertain. V was pared by 3 bases and J by 2 bases, with 8 bases between. CDR3 size: 14 residues. Looked up from germline, CDR1 is ENHRY and CDR2 is SYGVKD. CDR3 DNA sequence: TGTGCCATCAGTGAACAGACAACCTACAATGAGCAGTTCTTC. This sequence encodes CAISEQTTYNEQFF.

This clone was counted a few times. The rearrangement joins TRBV6-5 to TRBJ2-1; TRBD2 agrees at 8 bases. V trimming: 3 bases; J trimming: 7 bases; junction bases outside the gene matches: 2. The CDR3 has 13 residues. In germline, CDR1 is MNHEY, CDR2 SVGAGI. Here the CDR3 reads CASSYVAGNEQFF. CDR3 in DNA: TGTGCCAGCAGTTATGTAGCGGGGAATGAGCAGTTCTTC.

This clone was counted once. Here the CDR3 DNA reads TGTGCCAGCAGGCGACAGGGAACAACGTCTTATGGCTACACCTTC. Translation: CASRRQGTTSYGYTF. V gene TRBV6-5 combines with J gene TRBJ1-2; 7 nucleotides line up with TRBD1. Germline-derived CDR1 and CDR2 are MNHEY and SVGAGI. Losses at the gene ends were 6 bases for V and 5 bases for J; bases not matched to a gene: 12. The CDR3 contains 15 residues.

This clone showed up just a few times. This chain links TRBV7-3 with TRBJ1-1; 8 positions agree with TRBD1. The CDR3 consists of 13 residues. With V trimmed by 5 bases and J by 8 bases, 7 bases remained unmatched. The germline CDR1 and CDR2 sequences are SGHTA and FQGTGA. Here the CDR3 reads CASSLDRGREAFF. The CDR3 DNA is TGTGCCAGCAGCCTCGACAGGGGAAGGGAAGCTTTCTTT.

About this clone itself: Mismatch with germline at one junction end may stem from a read error. The V call is TRBV29-1, the J call TRBJ1-1, with 10 bases fitting TRBD1. The germline V gene has CDR1 SQVTM and CDR2 ANQGSEA. CDR3 size: 14 residues. CDR3: CSVEDRGRFFRAFF. The CDR3 DNA reads as TGCAGCGTCGAAGACAGGGGGCGATTCTTTAGAGCTTTCTTT.

The V gene is TRBV28, the J gene TRBJ2-7, with TRBD1 identical over 8 bases. Germline loops: CDR1 MDHEN, CDR2 SYDVKM. V shed 6 bases, J shed 0 bases, and the junction held 4 bases outside the gene matches. The CDR3 runs to 14 residues. CDR3 residues: CASRRQGSSYEQYF. DNA of the CDR3: TGTGCCAGCAGACGACAGGGGAGCTCCTACGAGCAGTACTTC.

The genes are TRBV28 and TRBJ2-1, with D unclear. CDR3 size: 12 residues. Trimming took 3 bases from V and 6 from J, leaving 6 bases between them. Germline CDR1 MDHEN, CDR2 SYDVKM. CDR3 protein: CASSLVSNEQFF. As DNA, the CDR3 is TGTGCCAGCAGTTTGGTGAGCAATGAGCAGTTCTTC. Filled out from reference TRBV28 and TRBJ2-1, the complete variable domain reads DVKVTQSSRYLVKRTGEKVFLECVQDMDHENMFWYRQDPGLGLRLIYFSYDVKMKEKGDIPEGYSVSREKKERFSLILESASTNQTSMYLCASSLVSNEQFFGPGTRLTVL.

The chain uses TRBV5-1 and TRBJ2-3; 10 bases fit TRBD2. The CDR3 length is 16 residues. Germline assignment: CDR1 SGHRS and CDR2 YFSETQ. The junction had 6 bases not matched to a gene; V was cut back by 0 bases and J by 5 bases. The CDR3 bases are TGCGCCAGCAGCTTGGGGGCTAGCGGGGGTGAAGATACGCAGTATTTT. Its translation: CASSLGASGGEDTQYF.

The V gene is TRBV19, the J gene TRBJ2-3; tentative D call: TRBD1 (6 bases). Germline values: CDR1 LNHDA, CDR2 SQIVND (reference sequence). The CDR3 is 15 residues long. Deletions cut 2 bases from V and 6 bases from J, with 15 bases between. This chain's CDR3 is CASSIWGLREDTQYF. The CDR3 nucleotides read TGTGCCAGTAGTATATGGGGGCTGAGGGAGGATACGCAGTATTTT.

V is TRBV5-5 and J is TRBJ1-1, with D maybe TRBD1 (6 bases). CDR1 is SGHKS and CDR2 is YYEKEE in the germline V gene (reference sequence). The CDR3 extends over 13 amino acids. V was trimmed by 5 bases and J by 1 base, leaving 9 bases between them. CDR3 sequence (DNA): TGTGCCAGCAGGCGGGGGCGGAACACTGAAGCTTTCTTT. It codes for CASRRGRNTEAFF. The entire variable domain, with the rest obtained from reference TRBV5-5 and TRBJ1-1, is as follows: DAGVTQSPTHLIKTRGQQVTLRCSPISGHKSVSWYQQVLGQGPQFIFQYYEKEERGRGNFPDRFSARQFPNYSSELNVNALLLGDSALYLCASRRGRNTEAFFGQGTRLTVV.